The T cell receptor beta chain described here comes from a study of cytomegalovirus exposure and HLA in healthy donors. Whole-study results and caveats: Earlier analysis found most TCR beta V segments productive about 90% or about 30% of the time.

The PCR employed 60 Vbeta primers together with 13 Jbeta primers. The repertoire was sequenced with immunoSEQ multiplex PCR; TCRdb's copy has only in-frame clones and lacks some. This table has around 120,000 clones, approximately 80% appearing once. In the case of this clone: What it recognizes is unknown.

The CDR3 covers 15 residues. Trimming at V came to 2 bases and at J to 4 bases, leaving 5 bases not matched to a gene. Germline loops: CDR1 SGHTA, CDR2 FQGNSA. The sequence was collected from a woman in her twenties or thirties in good health and CMV-seronegative. The chain links TRBV7-2 to TRBJ2-3; 8 bases map to TRBD2. The sequenced sample was PBMCs. In nucleotides, the CDR3 is TGTGCCAGCAGCTTAAGGCGGGGGGCCGCAGATACGCAGTATTTT. As protein: CASSLRRGAADTQYF.